This TCR beta chain was sequenced in a study of T cell responses to AZD1222 COVID-19 vaccine. Study context: Second-dose intervals of approximately 4 or approximately 12 weeks were pooled. Whole-study results and caveats: Baseline serostatus was positive in only a handful of AZD1222 recipients. The span of vaccine-associated CD4 TCRs extended across spike, with dominance at 160-218 and 743-854. Donors were chiefly white British, with a greater number of females, and clonal diversity was perhaps underestimated.

The data were produced by immunoSEQ multiplex PCR, yet TCRdb's version contains in-frame clones alone and is incomplete. The sample carries about 110,000 clones, around 85% recorded once. The CDR3 contains 17 residues. Looked up from germline, CDR1 is SGHDN and CDR2 is FVKESK. The V segment lost 1 base and the J segment 3 bases; nucleotides outside the gene matches: 8. Worth noting for this clone: No antigen is known for it.

The chain carries TRBV14 and TRBJ1-5; 8 bases map to TRBD1. This clonotype was sampled from an adult in good health. This sample comprised peripheral blood, obtained on day 0 of AZD1222 vaccination. This CDR3 reads CASSQVSMGQVNQPQHF. As DNA, the CDR3 is TGTGCCAGCAGCCAAGTGAGTATGGGACAGGTCAATCAGCCCCAGCATTTT.